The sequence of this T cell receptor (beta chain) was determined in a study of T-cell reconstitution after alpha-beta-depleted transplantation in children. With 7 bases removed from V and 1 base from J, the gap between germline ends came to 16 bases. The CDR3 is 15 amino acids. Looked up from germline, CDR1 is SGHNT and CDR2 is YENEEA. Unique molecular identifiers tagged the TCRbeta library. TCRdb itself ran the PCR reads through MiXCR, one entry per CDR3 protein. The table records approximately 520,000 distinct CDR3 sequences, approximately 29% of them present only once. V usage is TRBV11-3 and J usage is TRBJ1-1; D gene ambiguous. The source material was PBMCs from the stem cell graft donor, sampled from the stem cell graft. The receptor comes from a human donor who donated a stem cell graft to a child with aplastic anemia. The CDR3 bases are TGTGCCAGCACCTATGACTCAACACCGAACACTGAAGCTTTCTTT. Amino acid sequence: CASTYDSTPNTEAFF.